The T cell receptor (beta chain) under discussion was sequenced for a study of regulatory T cells in long-lasting Graves disease. Study-level information: Patients with new Graves' disease had used antithyroid drugs below 3 months.

Assembly of TCR beta libraries relied on iRepertoire HTBI primers together with Arm-PCR of CDR3 regions. MiXCR was run by TCRdb on the multiplex PCR reads, yielding one entry per CDR3 protein. The sample carries 400,000 to 650,000 distinct CDR3 sequences, about 16% recorded once. Time point described: newly diagnosed GD, antithyroid drugs for less than 3 months. PBMC-derived RNA was used for the TCR library. Germline V gene data show CDR1 as DFQATT and CDR2 as SNEGSKA (reference sequence). The CDR3 contains 13 residues. The V and J ends lost 5 bases and 9 bases, in that order; junction bases with no gene match: 5. The study's findings and limits: TCR diversity was lower in persistent Graves' patients (versus newly diagnosed ones).

This clonotype has ten or more counts. Its target is unknown. These data are also associated with another study on T cells in Graves' hyperthyroidism and ophthalmopathy.

The input for sequencing was peripheral blood mononuclear cells (PBMCs), taken at new diagnosis, from a patient treated with antithyroid drugs. The chain has TRBV20-1 and TRBJ2-1; 12 bases map to TRBD1. The TCR comes from a woman between 40 and 65 years old with Graves disease. The CDR3 nucleotides are TGCAGTGCTTGGGGACAGGGGGCTGGTGAGCAGTTCTTC. Translated, it gives CSAWGQGAGEQFF.